The 25 T cell receptor beta chains below all came from one sample that was sequenced in a study of metastatic and nonmetastatic thyroid tumors. MiXCR was used by TCRdb to re-call the PCR reads. The sample yields about 7,000 clones, around 33% seen once. No treatment of any kind had been given to any patient before thyroid surgery. Sequenced: adjacent normal tissue. The receptors originated from a female donor with papillary thyroid cancer or a benign thyroid nodule (not recorded which). Some clones in this sample may be carry-over from other donors' samples.

J is TRBJ2-2 and V is TRBV2; maybe TRBD1 (6 bases). Per germline, CDR1 SNHLY and CDR2 FYNNEI. V was cut by 5 bases and J by 5 bases, with 12 bases left in between. The CDR3 covers 14 residues. CDR3 amino acids: CASSKGQGTGELFF. DNA of the CDR3: TGTGCCAGCAGTAAGGGGCAGGGGACCGGGGAGCTGTTTTTT.

The CDR3 loop reads CASSSGTGGETQYF. Here the CDR3 DNA reads TGTGCCAGCAGCTCAGGGACAGGGGGAGAGACCCAGTACTTC. The V call is TRBV11-3, the J call TRBJ2-5, with TRBD1 matching over 11 bases. CDR1 and CDR2 (germline): SGHNT, YENEEA. The CDR3 sequence is 14 residues long. Trimming took 4 bases from V and 4 from J; bases not matched to a gene: 2.

This clone is medium-sized. This chain links TRBV5-4 with TRBJ2-2, with D possibly matching TRBD2 (5 bases). The CDR3 length is 15 residues. The germline V and J ends were trimmed by 4 bases and 6 bases, with 16 bases remaining between them. Per germline, CDR1 SGHNT and CDR2 YYREEE (reference sequence). The CDR3 bases are TGTGCCAGCAGCCCCCGGGAAAGGATGGCCGGGGAGCTGTTTTTT. This codes for CASSPRERMAGELFF.

The gene calls are TRBV6-1 and TRBJ2-1; D is perhaps TRBD1 (7 bases). V was shortened by 7 bases and J by 10 bases, with 20 bases between the two germline ends. This CDR3 contains 14 residues. CDR1 and CDR2 from the germline V gene are MNHNS and SASEGT. CDR3: CASKNPDRSGEQFF. The CDR3 DNA is TGTGCCAGCAAGAATCCGGACAGGAGCGGGGAGCAGTTCTTC.

This chain uses TRBV9 with TRBJ2-7; D may be TRBD1 (6 bases). The CDR3 loop spans 15 amino acids. The V and J ends lost 3 bases and 5 bases respectively, with 18 bases between them. CDR1 is SGDLS, CDR2 YYNGEE, per germline. In nucleotides, the CDR3 is TGTGCCAGCAGCGAAGGGGAGCGAGAGGGGGACGAGCAGTACTTC. Protein product: CASSEGEREGDEQYF.

This clone was picked up a small number of times. The CDR3 protein is CAWSFAVNEKLFF. CDR3 DNA: TGTGCCTGGAGTTTTGCGGTTAATGAAAAACTGTTTTTT. This chain links TRBV30 with TRBJ1-4; the D is unclear. V was trimmed by 2 bases and J by 4 bases, leaving 8 bases between them. The CDR3 sequence is 13 residues long. Looked up from germline, CDR1 is GTSNPN and CDR2 is SVGIG (reference sequence).

In this sample, this clone turned up once. The chain uses TRBV11-2 and TRBJ1-1; tentative D call: TRBD1 (6 bases). Germline CDR1 and CDR2: SGHAT and FQNNGV. V was clipped by 5 bases and J by 4 bases, with 17 bases between them. This CDR3 is built from 15 residues. DNA for the CDR3: TGTGCCAGCAGCGGACAGCAGGGTCTCGGCACTGAAGCTTTCTTT. Amino acids: CASSGQQGLGTEAFF.

The chain couples TRBV27 to TRBJ1-2; 9 bases line up with TRBD1. The CDR3 totals 13 residues. V lost 3 bases and J lost 7; bases outside the gene matches: 3. CDR1 and CDR2 (germline): MNHEY, SMNVEV (reference sequence). CDR3: CASSFTGGSGYTF. The CDR3 DNA reads TGTGCCAGCAGTTTTACAGGGGGCTCTGGCTACACCTTC.

The chain combines TRBV6-2 or TRBV6-3 with TRBJ2-7, with 8 bases aligning to TRBD2. V was pared by 9 bases and J by 0 bases, with 7 bases of the junction left unmatched. Germline V lookup: CDR1 MNHEY, CDR2 SVGEGT. The CDR3 contains 14 residues. The CDR3 DNA reads TGTGCCAGTAAAAATAGCGGGACCTCCTACGAGCAGTACTTC. It is translated as CASKNSGTSYEQYF.

CDR3 nucleotides: TGTGCCAGCAGCTCAGGGACAGAGGGGGATGAGCAGTTCTTC. Translation gives CASSSGTEGDEQFF. V gene TRBV2 combines with J gene TRBJ2-1, with 7 positions matching TRBD1. J gave up 8 bases and V 6 bases, and 10 bases lay outside the gene matches. The CDR3 sequence is 14 residues long. Germline-derived CDR1 and CDR2 are SNHLY and FYNNEI. Full variable domain (rest looked up from reference TRBV2 and TRBJ2-1): EPEVTQTPSHQVTQMGQEVILRCVPISNHLYFYWYRQILGQKVEFLVSFYNNEISEKSEIFDDQFSVERPDGSNFTLKIRSTKLEDSAMYFCASSSGTEGDEQFFGPGTRLTVL.

The chain has TRBV12-3 or TRBV12-4 and TRBJ2-7; D not resolved. The CDR3 is 13 residues long. The V and J ends lost 0 bases and 5 bases respectively, with 8 bases between them. The DNA for the CDR3 is TGTGCCAGCAGTTTAGCGCAAGGGCACGAGCAGTACTTC. This sequence encodes CASSLAQGHEQYF.

By its share, this clone is medium-sized. At one end, the junction sequence differs from germline, possibly due to a read error. Other DNA sequences within the sample encode an identical CDR3. This chain links TRBV2 with TRBJ1-5; 7 nucleotides match TRBD1. This CDR3 is built from 14 residues. Germline CDR1 is SNHLY and CDR2 is FYNNEI. The CDR3, as DNA: TGTGCCAGCAGTGAACAGACAGGGAATCAGCCCCAGCACTTT. This translates into CASSEQTGNQPQHF.

By sample fraction, this clone is hyperexpanded. The J gene is TRBJ1-4, the V gene TRBV6-1, with D possibly matching TRBD1 (6 bases). From germline, CDR1 is MNHNS and CDR2 SASEGT. The CDR3 has 12 amino acids. V shed 0 bases and J shed 11 bases, with 7 bases lying between them. CDR3 sequence (DNA): TGTGCCAGCAGTGAAGCAGGGGGGAAACTGTTTTTT. It translates to CASSEAGGKLFF.

The V and J genes are TRBV10-1 and TRBJ2-2; 12 bases are shared with TRBD1. V was pared by 6 bases and J by 4 bases, with 12 bases of the junction left unmatched. Looked up from germline, CDR1 is WNHNN and CDR2 is SYGVQD (reference sequence). The CDR3 length is 18 residues. The CDR3 spells CASSAGTGGGISTGELFF. The CDR3 DNA follows: TGCGCCAGCAGCGCTGGGACAGGGGGCGGTATCAGCACCGGGGAGCTGTTTTTT.

This clone occurred a few times. The V and J genes are TRBV6-2 or TRBV6-3 and TRBJ1-1; the D is unclear. The germline V gene has CDR1 MNHEY and CDR2 SVGEGT. Trimming cost V 0 bases and J 8 bases, with 10 bases left between them. The CDR3 is 13 residues long. CDR3 amino acids: CASSYSQSYEAFF. For the CDR3, the DNA is TGTGCCAGCAGTTACTCGCAGTCCTACGAAGCTTTCTTT.

This clone ranks as medium-sized. The V gene is TRBV3-1, the J gene TRBJ2-7, with 8 bases aligning to TRBD1. CDR3 length equals 12 residues. Per germline, CDR1 LGHDT and CDR2 YNNKEL (reference sequence). Losses at the gene ends were 4 bases for V and 5 bases for J; bases not matched to a gene: 1. For the CDR3, the DNA is TGTGCCAGCAGCCCACAGGGGGACGAGCAGTACTTC. This encodes CASSPQGDEQYF.

V and J are TRBV18 and TRBJ2-5, with D possibly TRBD1 on 7 matching bases. The CDR3 consists of 14 residues. From germline, CDR1 is KGHSH and CDR2 LQKENI. Trimming shortened V by 4 bases and J by 4 bases, and 13 bases separated the two germline ends. The CDR3 region is CASSLRQGGETQYF. For the CDR3, the DNA is TGTGCCAGCTCACTCAGACAGGGAGGAGAGACCCAGTACTTC.

This clone is categorized as medium-sized. The chain joins TRBV6-1 to TRBJ2-4; 8 nucleotides line up with TRBD1. The CDR3 sequence is 16 residues long. The J segment lost 0 bases and the V segment lost 8 bases, leaving 9 bases of the junction unmatched. Per the germline V gene, CDR1 is MNHNS and CDR2 is SASEGT. In nucleotides, the CDR3 is TGTGCCAGCGGACAGGGTGAGGGTCTAGCCAAAAACATTCAGTACTTC. Translation: CASGQGEGLAKNIQYF.

The chain is built from TRBV27 and TRBJ1-6, with a tentative D call TRBD1 (6 bases). With 2 bases removed from V and 10 bases from J, the gap between germline ends came to 18 bases. This CDR3 has 16 residues. In germline, CDR1 is MNHEY, CDR2 SMNVEV (reference sequence). The CDR3 reads CASSLSRVWGRSPLHF. Written as DNA, the CDR3 is TGTGCCAGCAGTTTAAGCCGGGTGTGGGGGCGATCACCCCTCCACTTT.

The rearrangement uses TRBV9 and TRBJ2-7, with 14 bases lining up with TRBD2. This CDR3 spans 20 amino acids. The germline CDR1 and CDR2 sequences are SGDLS and YYNGEE. The trim removed 0 bases at V and 5 bases at J, leaving 16 bases unmatched. For the CDR3, the DNA is TGTGCCAGCAGCGTAGGCACGTTGGGACTAGCGGGAGATACATTGAACGAGCAGTACTTC. Translating gives CASSVGTLGLAGDTLNEQYF.

On this clone: An end of the junction differs from the germline gene, which may be a read error. The chain has TRBV6-1 and TRBJ1-2; D is ambiguous. Per the germline V gene, CDR1 is MNHNS and CDR2 is SASEGT. This CDR3 spans 16 amino acids. CDR3 nucleotides: TGTGCCAGCAGGACTTCAACGGTGCAATCACACTATGGCCACACCTTC. Its translation is CASRTSTVQSHYGHTF.

The rearrangement joins TRBV6-1 to TRBJ2-3, with 12 bases lining up with TRBD2. V trimming: 6 bases; J trimming: 3 bases; junction bases outside the gene matches: 7. This CDR3 has 16 amino acids. Germline CDR1 is MNHNS and CDR2 is SASEGT. The CDR3 region is CASRDRLAGATDTQYF. CDR3 coding DNA: TGTGCCAGCAGAGATCGACTAGCGGGGGCTACAGATACGCAGTATTTT.

The rearrangement links TRBV4-1 to TRBJ2-5; 10 bases fit TRBD2. Per the germline V gene, CDR1 is MGHRA and CDR2 is YSYEKL. This CDR3 comprises 17 residues. The V and J ends lost 3 bases and 0 bases, in that order; junction bases with no gene match: 7. CDR3 residues: CASSHPGLAGDQETQYF. In nucleotides, the CDR3 is TGCGCCAGCAGCCATCCCGGGCTAGCGGGGGACCAAGAGACCCAGTACTTC.

The chain combines TRBV5-1 with TRBJ2-1; unclear D gene. V lost 7 bases and J 4 bases, leaving 15 bases between the germline ends. Germline CDR1 reads SGHRS; CDR2 reads YFSETQ. CDR3 length: 14 amino acids. The CDR3 DNA sequence: TGCGCCAGCGGACCTTACGGGCGGTACAATGAGCAGTTCTTC. It codes for CASGPYGRYNEQFF.

By sample share, this clone is medium-sized. The chain has TRBV11-1 and TRBJ1-1; TRBD1 agrees at 8 bases. The CDR3 contains 14 residues. The germline V gene encodes CDR1 SGHAT and CDR2 FQDESV (reference sequence). With V trimmed by 1 base and J by 5 bases, 3 bases remained unmatched. The CDR3 sequence: CASSLDRGRTEAFF. The CDR3 bases are TGTGCCAGCAGCTTAGACAGGGGGAGGACTGAAGCTTTCTTT.